The 24 T cell receptor beta chains given below trace back to one sample, sequenced in a study of blood T cell repertoires in COVID-19. Clones were sequenced by immunoSEQ multiplex PCR, and TCRdb holds only the in-frame ones, with some missing. The table has approximately 100,000 clones, 88% seen once. Specimen: peripheral blood. Receptors originate from a human donor in a cohort sampled during active COVID-19.

This clone occurred once. The chain employs TRBV12-5 and TRBJ2-3; no reliable D call. The CDR3 covers 15 residues. The germline V gene has CDR1 LGHNT and CDR2 FRNRAP. Trimming took off 1 base at V and 2 bases at J, with 10 bases between the two ends. The DNA of the CDR3 is TGTGCTAGTGGTTTGGCCCTTAGATACACAGATACGCAGTATTTT. It specifies CASGLALRYTDTQYF.

This clone has ten or more counts. The chain has TRBV10-3 and TRBJ2-7; D not resolved. The V gene lost 8 bases and the J gene lost 0 bases, with 11 bases spanning the gap. In germline, CDR1 is ENHRY, CDR2 SYGVKD. The CDR3 is 13 residues long. CDR3 loop: CAISQLSSYEQYF. Written as DNA, the CDR3 is TGTGCCATCTCACAACTAAGCTCCTACGAGCAGTACTTC.

The chain employs TRBV3-1 (or the pseudogene TRBV3-2) and TRBJ2-7; 7 bases match TRBD2. The junction had 10 bases not matched to a gene; V was cut back by 4 bases and J by 1 base. Germline V gene sequence: CDR1 LGHDT, CDR2 YNNKEL (reference sequence). The CDR3 is 16 residues long. DNA for the CDR3: TGTGCCAGCAGCCTATGGCGGGGGAAAAGTTCCTACGAGCAGTACTTC. Encoded protein: CASSLWRGKSSYEQYF.

V usage is TRBV6-5 and J usage is TRBJ1-4, with D uncertain. Trimming shortened V by 2 bases and J by 0 bases, and 7 bases separated the two germline ends. CDR3 size: 15 residues. The V gene's germline CDR1 is MNHEY and CDR2 SVGAGI. CDR3 nucleotides: TGTGCCAGCAGTTACGCGGGAGCAACTAATGAAAAACTGTTTTTT. Amino acid sequence: CASSYAGATNEKLFF.

The chain has TRBV28 and TRBJ2-1; TRBD2 matches at 13 bases. The CDR3 covers 18 residues. V trimming: 1 base; J trimming: 0 bases; junction bases outside the gene matches: 3. The germline V gene has CDR1 MDHEN and CDR2 SYDVKM. This CDR3 reads CASSLSRTSGSSYNEQFF. CDR3 DNA: TGTGCCAGCAGTTTATCACGGACTAGCGGGAGCTCCTACAATGAGCAGTTCTTC. The full variable domain, with the rest looked up from reference TRBV28 and TRBJ2-1, is DVKVTQSSRYLVKRTGEKVFLECVQDMDHENMFWYRQDPGLGLRLIYFSYDVKMKEKGDIPEGYSVSREKKERFSLILESASTNQTSMYLCASSLSRTSGSSYNEQFFGPGTRLTVL.

The V and J genes are TRBV27 and TRBJ1-1; maybe TRBD1 (5 bases). V lost 5 bases and J 0 bases, leaving 10 bases between the germline ends. CDR1 is MNHEY and CDR2 is SMNVEV in the germline V gene (reference sequence). This CDR3 has 14 amino acids. The CDR3 loop reads CASSSLGVNTEAFF. CDR3 nucleotide sequence: TGTGCCAGCAGTAGCTTAGGGGTGAACACTGAAGCTTTCTTT.

This clone has just one count. This chain joins TRBV6-5 and TRBJ1-1; no clear D gene. The CDR3 loop spans 12 amino acids. V lost 2 bases and J lost 8, with 9 bases in between. From germline, CDR1 is MNHEY and CDR2 SVGAGI. For the CDR3, the DNA is TGTGCCAGCAGTTACGGGAGTGGGGAAGCTTTCTTT. Translated, it gives CASSYGSGEAFF.

The chain has TRBV23-1 and TRBJ2-7; 10 bases agree with TRBD1. TRBV23-1 is filed as an ORF, its function uncertain. The CDR3 extends over 17 amino acids. J was trimmed by 1 base and V by 0 bases; bases with no gene match: 6. The CDR3 spells CASSQSRAGQGSYEQYF. In nucleotides, the CDR3 is TGCGCCAGCAGTCAATCGAGAGCGGGACAGGGGTCCTACGAGCAGTACTTC.

The rearrangement uses TRBV30 and TRBJ1-2, with a weak D call TRBD1 (6 bases). CDR1 and CDR2 from the germline V gene are GTSNPN and SVGIG (reference sequence). V lost 4 bases and J lost 4, with 13 bases in between. This CDR3 region has 13 residues. The CDR3 sequence is CAWTGGHPYGYTF. CDR3 nucleotide sequence: TGTGCCTGGACGGGGGGACATCCCTATGGCTACACCTTC.

The chain links TRBV28 to TRBJ1-2; D gene unclear. V gave up 8 bases and J gave up 4 bases, with 11 bases separating them. The CDR3 has 12 residues. Germline-derived CDR1 and CDR2 are MDHEN and SYDVKM. CDR3 DNA sequence: TGTGCCAGCTATTGGGGAGGCTATGGCTACACCTTC. It codes for CASYWGGYGYTF.

This clone has just one count. V and J are TRBV11-2 and TRBJ2-7; D may be TRBD1 (5 bases). V was shortened by 3 bases and J by 7 bases, with 13 bases between the two germline ends. The CDR3 covers 13 residues. Per germline, CDR1 SGHAT and CDR2 FQNNGV. This CDR3 reads CASSLGHAGEQYF. DNA of the CDR3: TGTGCCAGCAGCTTGGGGCATGCAGGAGAGCAGTACTTC.

The chain couples TRBV18 to TRBJ1-1, with TRBD1 matching 7 bases. Germline-derived CDR1 and CDR2 are KGHSH and LQKENI. The V gene end was trimmed by 3 bases and the J gene end by 3 bases; junction bases not matched to a gene: 7. The CDR3 sequence is 15 residues long. CDR3 residues: CASSPQRGQDTEAFF. The CDR3 nucleotides read TGTGCCAGCTCACCTCAAAGGGGGCAGGACACTGAAGCTTTCTTT. The whole variable domain, remainder taken from reference TRBV18 and TRBJ1-1, is NAGVMQNPRHLVRRRGQEARLRCSPMKGHSHVYWYRQLPEEGLKFMVYLQKENIIDESGMPKERFSAEFPKEGPSILRIQQVVRGDSAAYFCASSPQRGQDTEAFFGQGTRLTVV.

The CDR3 region has the DNA TGTGCCAGCAGTCACCCGGGACTCTTGAATGAGCAGTTCTTC. The encoded protein is CASSHPGLLNEQFF. V gene TRBV28 combines with J gene TRBJ2-1; D is possibly TRBD2 (6 bases). Germline lookup yields CDR1 MDHEN and CDR2 SYDVKM. The CDR3 contains 14 residues. V dropped 5 bases and J dropped 7 bases, with 15 bases sitting between them.

The V gene is TRBV3-1 (or the pseudogene TRBV3-2), the J gene TRBJ1-1; D remains unclear. Germline V gives CDR1 LGHDT, CDR2 YNNKEL (reference sequence). The germline V and J ends were trimmed by 2 bases and 1 base, with 14 bases remaining between them. The CDR3 extends over 16 amino acids. The CDR3, as DNA: TGTGCCAGCAGCCAACCACTCAATCATCGGAACACTGAAGCTTTCTTT. Encoded protein: CASSQPLNHRNTEAFF.

This sequence joins TRBV10-1 and TRBJ1-2, with TRBD1 matching over 8 bases. CDR3 length: 15 amino acids. The V gene's germline CDR1 is WNHNN and CDR2 SYGVQD (reference sequence). V lost 6 bases and J lost 5; bases outside the gene matches: 11. CDR3 in amino acids: CASRPGTGGGYGYTF. CDR3 in DNA: TGCGCCAGCAGGCCCGGTACAGGGGGAGGGTATGGCTACACCTTC.

The chain employs TRBV7-8 and TRBJ2-5; 11 bases align to TRBD2. There are 16 residues in the CDR3. From germline, CDR1 is SGHVS and CDR2 FQNEAQ. The ends lost 2 bases at V and 9 bases at J; junction bases unmatched: 11. CDR3 sequence (DNA): TGTGCCAGCAGCTTACCGACTAGCGGGGTTATCGGGGCCCAGTACTTC. It yields the protein CASSLPTSGVIGAQYF.

The chain uses TRBV6-5 and TRBJ2-5, with D perhaps matching TRBD1 (5 bases). Germline V gene sequence: CDR1 MNHEY, CDR2 SVGAGI. CDR3 length: 15 residues. V lost 6 bases and J 3 bases, leaving 17 bases between the germline ends. In nucleotides, the CDR3 is TGTGCCAGCAGCAGAAAAGGACAAAACAAAGAGACCCAGTACTTC. Protein: CASSRKGQNKETQYF.

The chain's CDR3 is CASSLVGLAGGRVGEQYF. The CDR3 DNA reads as TGTGCCAGCAGTTTGGTTGGGTTAGCGGGAGGACGGGTTGGCGAGCAGTACTTC. J is TRBJ2-7 and V is TRBV28, with 10 bases lining up with TRBD2. CDR1 and CDR2 (germline): MDHEN, SYDVKM. The CDR3 sequence is 18 residues long. V was clipped by 3 bases and J by 6 bases; unmatched bases: 17.

J is TRBJ1-1 and V is TRBV6-5; 7 positions agree with TRBD1. The germline gives CDR1 MNHEY, CDR2 SVGAGI. J lost 7 bases, V lost 8 bases, and 7 bases had no gene match. This CDR3 has 12 amino acids. CDR3 amino acids: CASLRQGGEAFF. The CDR3 nucleotides are TGTGCCAGCCTTAGACAGGGTGGTGAAGCTTTCTTT.

This clone was detected once. V usage is TRBV6-5 and J usage is TRBJ1-2; no clear D. Trimming took 7 bases from V and 8 from J, leaving 17 bases between them. This CDR3 region has 13 residues. CDR1 MNHEY and CDR2 SVGAGI come from the germline V gene. CDR3 nucleotide sequence: TGTGCCAGCACCCCCGGCAGGATTGGCGGCTACACCTTC. It is translated as CASTPGRIGGYTF.

The chain employs TRBV4-2 and TRBJ1-3, with D tentatively TRBD1 (5 bases). The germline V and J ends were trimmed by 0 bases and 4 bases, with 10 bases remaining between them. The CDR3 has 15 amino acids. From germline, CDR1 is LGHNA and CDR2 YNFKEQ. CDR3 DNA sequence: TGTGCCAGCAGCCAAGATAGGAACAGGGGAAACACCATATATTTT. Amino acids: CASSQDRNRGNTIYF.

V usage is TRBV2 and J usage is TRBJ2-7; 9 nucleotides line up with TRBD2. The CDR3 length is 14 residues. Trimming removed 7 bases from V and 2 bases from J; junction bases left unmatched: 6. Germline values: CDR1 SNHLY, CDR2 FYNNEI. Written as DNA, the CDR3 is TGTGCCAGCAACCCAGCGGGAGGCCCCTACGAGCAGTACTTC. Protein sequence: CASNPAGGPYEQYF.

J is TRBJ2-3 and V is TRBV5-1; 11 bases agree with TRBD2. Germline trimming cut 5 bases from V and 6 bases from J; bases unmatched to any gene: 11. This CDR3 contains 16 residues. Germline-derived CDR1 and CDR2 are SGHRS and YFSETQ. The CDR3 sequence is CASRPGTSGPVDTQYF. For the CDR3, the DNA is TGCGCCAGCAGACCAGGGACTAGCGGACCGGTGGATACGCAGTATTTT.

The V and J genes are TRBV23-1 and TRBJ1-2; D unclear. TRBV23-1 has ORF status, its function being uncertain. CDR3 size: 15 residues. The V end was cut by 6 bases, the J end by 0 bases, with 14 bases between. The CDR3 coding sequence is TGCGCCAGCAGCGAACTCTGTACAGCTAACTATGGCTACACCTTC. Protein sequence: CASSELCTANYGYTF.